These T cell receptor beta chains were read from a single sample in a study of blood T cell repertoires in COVID-19. Some clones are missing from TCRdb's copy, which holds only in-frame ones; the method was immunoSEQ multiplex PCR. The profile shows a few hundred thousand clones, approximately 85% of them singletons. The sequencing sample was made of peripheral blood. These receptor sequences come from a woman in her sixties or seventies with acute or convalescent COVID-19. Each CDR3 is given with its conserved first and last residue. A D gene is named only where the DNA matches it firmly. Clone sizes are given selectively: once, few, many, or a class where the clone is expanded.

d_call | j_call | v_call | clone_size | cdr3_length | cdr3_aa | cdr3_nt
. | TRBJ2-3 | TRBV5-4 | once | 15 | CASSPRGIPQIGQYF | TGTGCCAGCAGCCCGAGAGGGATACCACAGATAGGGCAGTATTTT
. | TRBJ1-1 | TRBV5-5 | . | 16 | CASSFSGSAGGAEAFF | TGTGCCAGCAGCTTCTCCGGGTCCGCGGGAGGGGCTGAAGCTTTCTTT
. | TRBJ1-2 | TRBV11-2 | . | 15 | CASSLALGRTVGYTF | TGTGCCAGCAGCTTAGCGCTAGGTCGGACAGTCGGCTACACCTTC
TRBD1 | TRBJ2-1 | TRBV5-1 | . | 15 | CASSFGQGGRNEQFF | TGCGCCAGCAGCTTTGGACAGGGAGGTAGAAATGAGCAGTTCTTC
. | TRBJ1-5 | TRBV29-1 | few | 13 | CSVKGDSNQPQHF | TGCAGCGTTAAGGGGGATAGCAATCAGCCCCAGCATTTT
TRBD1 | TRBJ1-2 | TRBV5-1 | once | 16 | CASRQLTGGTGGGYTF | TGCGCCAGCAGACAACTGACCGGAGGGACAGGGGGTGGCTACACCTTC
. | TRBJ1-2 | TRBV29-1 | . | 16 | CSVVGIETATNYGYTF | TGCAGCGTTGTCGGTATAGAGACAGCGACAAACTATGGCTACACCTTC
TRBD1 | TRBJ2-7 | TRBV30 | . | 12 | CAWSPGQLGQYF | TGTGCCTGGAGCCCGGGACAGCTCGGGCAGTACTTC
. | TRBJ2-1 | TRBV2 | . | 15 | CASSEAKGGATEQFF | TGTGCCAGCAGTGAAGCCAAGGGCGGGGCTACTGAGCAGTTCTTC
. | TRBJ1-1 | TRBV10-3 | . | 13 | CAITQAGNTEAFF | TGTGCCATCACCCAGGCGGGTAACACTGAAGCTTTCTTT
. | TRBJ1-1 | TRBV3-1/TRBV3-2 | . | 20 | CARVHQNPKSLTGKNTEAFF | TGTGCCAGAGTGCATCAAAATCCTAAATCCCTAACAGGGAAGAACACTGAAGCTTTCTTT
TRBD1 | TRBJ1-3 | TRBV12-3/TRBV12-4 | . | 11 | CASGQDNTIYF | TGTGCCAGCGGACAGGATAACACCATATATTTT
. | TRBJ2-7 | TRBV10-3 | . | 14 | CAISESYRINEQYF | TGTGCCATCAGTGAGTCGTACAGGATAAACGAGCAGTACTTC
. | TRBJ1-5 | TRBV18 | . | 15 | CASSETGDSNQPQHF | TGTGCCAGCTCGGAGACAGGAGATAGCAATCAGCCCCAGCATTTT
. | TRBJ1-1 | TRBV3-1/TRBV3-2 | . | 16 | CASSHGGVGMNTEAFF | TGTGCCAGCAGCCACGGGGGAGTGGGCATGAACACTGAAGCTTTCTTT
TRBD1 | TRBJ1-1 | TRBV27 | . | 19 | CASSLSGDRGFFMNTEAFF | TGTGCCAGCAGTTTATCGGGGGACAGGGGGTTCTTCATGAACACTGAAGCTTTCTTT
. | TRBJ1-3 | TRBV7-9 | . | 16 | CASSLLTPGSGNTIYF | TGTGCCAGCAGCTTACTAACCCCCGGCTCTGGAAACACCATATATTTT
. | TRBJ1-2 | TRBV18 | . | 13 | CASSPDSNYGYTF | TGTGCCAGCTCACCGGACTCTAACTATGGCTACACCTTC
TRBD1 | TRBJ2-5 | TRBV19 | . | 15 | CASSVHRGSAETQYF | TGTGCCAGTAGTGTCCACAGGGGATCGGCAGAGACCCAGTACTTC
. | TRBJ2-2 | TRBV5-1 | . | 15 | CASSPGHRATGELFF | TGCGCCAGCAGCCCGGGGCACAGGGCCACCGGGGAGCTGTTTTTT
. | TRBJ2-1 | TRBV4-2 | . | 17 | CASSQDYLGASGNEQFF | TGTGCCAGCAGCCAAGATTATTTGGGGGCTTCAGGCAATGAGCAGTTCTTC
. | TRBJ2-2 | TRBV5-6 | . | 15 | CASSLAGHVTGELFF | TGTGCCAGCAGCTTGGCCGGACACGTCACCGGGGAGCTGTTTTTT
. | TRBJ1-1 | TRBV7-3 | . | 13 | CASSAETDTEAFF | TGTGCCAGCAGCGCCGAGACAGACACTGAAGCTTTCTTT
TRBD2 | TRBJ2-3 | TRBV18 | . | 17 | CASSPISGGFNTDTQYF | TGTGCCAGCTCACCGATTAGCGGGGGGTTCAACACAGATACGCAGTATTTT
. | TRBJ2-3 | TRBV2 | . | 13 | CASSEQGTDTQYF | TGTGCCAGCAGTGAGCAGGGCACAGATACGCAGTATTTT
TRBD2 | TRBJ2-3 | TRBV6-6 | . | 12 | CASRGGADTQYF | TGTGCCAGCAGGGGGGGGGCAGATACGCAGTATTTT
. | TRBJ2-3 | TRBV2 | . | 16 | CASSPLDSLGTDTQYF | TGTGCCAGCAGTCCCCTTGACTCCCTCGGCACAGATACGCAGTATTTT